Shown below are 8 T cell receptor beta chains from a single sample sequenced in a study of blood T cell repertoires in COVID-19. Libraries were prepared by immunoSEQ multiplex PCR; TCRdb keeps only in-frame clonotypes and omits some of them. Here the sample spans 65,000 to 80,000 clones, 80% to 85% being singletons. The sequenced sample was peripheral blood. These receptor sequences come from a human donor in a cohort sampled during active COVID-19.

Here the CDR3 reads CAWSGGPEEAFF. The CDR3 DNA reads TGTGCCTGGAGTGGGGGGCCCGAAGAAGCTTTCTTT. This chain uses TRBV30 with TRBJ1-1, with D possibly TRBD1 on 6 matching bases. V lost 1 base and J 8 bases, leaving 11 bases between the germline ends. Per germline, CDR1 GTSNPN and CDR2 SVGIG (reference sequence). This CDR3 is built from 12 residues.

This clone appeared once. V and J are TRBV6-1 and TRBJ2-1, with D possibly being TRBD1 (6 bases). Trimming removed 1 base from V and 7 bases from J, with 14 bases in between. CDR1 is MNHNS and CDR2 is SASEGT in the germline V gene. The CDR3 is made up of 15 amino acids. The chain's CDR3 is CASSEGQAGANEQFF. The CDR3 bases are TGTGCCAGCAGTGAAGGACAGGCCGGGGCAAATGAGCAGTTCTTC.

This clone was seen only once. The chain is built from TRBV5-4 and TRBJ2-5; 10 bases are shared with TRBD2. This CDR3 is 15 amino acids long. Germline V gives CDR1 SGHNT, CDR2 YYREEE (reference sequence). Trimming at V came to 3 bases and at J to 2 bases, leaving 4 bases not matched to a gene. The chain's CDR3 is CASSSRTSGQETQYF. The CDR3 region has the DNA TGTGCCAGCAGCTCGAGGACTAGCGGACAAGAGACCCAGTACTTC.

This clone showed up just a few times. J is TRBJ1-2 and V is TRBV5-1; 10 bases map to TRBD1. CDR3 length: 16 amino acids. Trimming removed 0 bases from V and 6 bases from J; junction bases left unmatched: 8. Germline CDR1 reads SGHRS; CDR2 reads YFSETQ. This CDR3 reads CASSLVAGTGVNGYTF. The DNA for the CDR3 is TGCGCCAGCAGCTTGGTAGCGGGGACAGGGGTGAATGGCTACACCTTC. The full variable domain, with the rest looked up from reference TRBV5-1 and TRBJ1-2, is KAGVTQTPRYLIKTRGQQVTLSCSPISGHRSVSWYQQTPGQGLQFLFEYFSETQRNKGNFPGRFSGRQFSNSRSEMNVSTLELGDSALYLCASSLVAGTGVNGYTFGSGTRLTVV.

The chain has TRBV10-3 and TRBJ2-3, with TRBD2 matching 7 bases. V lost 3 bases and J lost 2; bases outside the gene matches: 5. The CDR3 covers 15 residues. Per germline, CDR1 ENHRY and CDR2 SYGVKD. The CDR3 sequence: CAISDPGTTTDTQYF. CDR3 nucleotides: TGTGCCATCAGTGATCCCGGGACTACCACAGATACGCAGTATTTT.

This clone was observed a handful of times. The J gene is TRBJ2-3, the V gene TRBV5-1; D is possibly TRBD1 (6 bases). Per germline, CDR1 SGHRS and CDR2 YFSETQ. Trimming took 2 bases from V and 1 from J, leaving 8 bases between them. The CDR3 is made up of 14 amino acids. The CDR3 spells CASSFEGGTDTQYF. The CDR3 DNA reads as TGCGCCAGCAGCTTCGAGGGGGGCACAGATACGCAGTATTTT.

The chain uses TRBV18 and TRBJ2-4, with 8 bases aligning to TRBD2. CDR3 size: 16 residues. The ends lost 0 bases at V and 5 bases at J; junction bases unmatched: 6. Germline V gene sequence: CDR1 KGHSH, CDR2 LQKENI. Here the CDR3 DNA reads TGTGCCAGCTCACCACCGTCCGGGGGGGCCCAAAACATTCAGTACTTC. Protein sequence: CASSPPSGGAQNIQYF.

The chain carries TRBV5-6 and TRBJ1-6; no reliable D call. V was clipped by 0 bases and J by 0 bases, with 10 bases between them. The CDR3 loop spans 17 amino acids. Germline CDR1 is SGHDT and CDR2 is YYEEEE. This CDR3 reads CASSLDISSSYNSPLHF. CDR3 in DNA: TGTGCCAGCAGCTTGGACATTTCAAGCTCCTATAATTCACCCCTCCACTTT.